Below, 29 T cell receptor beta chains from the same sample are listed, as sequenced in a study of CD8+CD57+ T cells in acquired aplastic anemia (dated by TCRdb to between 2018 and 2020). Data came from an Illumina HiSeq 2000. TCR beta VDJ combination and CDR3 sequence profiling used genomic DNA as the template. Starting from the raw public reads, TCRdb applied fastp trimming at Q25, assembled clones with MiXCR and retained in-frame beta chains. Here each entry gathers all rows of one CDR3 protein and keeps the most common genes and DNA. Recorded for this sample are 150,000 to 200,000 distinct CDR3 sequences; over 60% of them occurred a single time. Roughly 50% of the sample is held by the ten biggest clonotypes. Sequenced input: sorted CD4+, CD8+, or CD8+CD57+ T cells (not recorded which) from PBMCs. The receptors come from a human donor with severe aplastic anemia or a healthy control (not recorded which).

The chain carries TRBV19 and TRBJ2-3; the D is unclear. Germline V gives CDR1 LNHDA, CDR2 SQIVND (reference sequence). The length of the CDR3 is 12 residues. V shed 6 bases and J shed 6 bases, with 10 bases lying between them. Here the CDR3 DNA reads TGTGCCAGTAGCGGAAACGCGGATACGCAGTATTTT. Protein product: CASSGNADTQYF.

This clonotype was seen a handful of times. CDR3 in amino acids: CASQTQEAGVGNEKLFF. The DNA for the CDR3 is TGTGCCAGCCAAACTCAGGAGGCAGGGGTTGGTAATGAAAAACTGTTTTTT. This chain joins TRBV28 and TRBJ1-4, with D perhaps matching TRBD1 (6 bases). The germline V gene encodes CDR1 MDHEN and CDR2 SYDVKM. There are 17 residues in the CDR3. With 8 bases removed from V and 4 bases from J, the gap between germline ends came to 23 bases.

This clonotype was seen more than once but under ten times. Since the CDR3 does not end with the conserved phenylalanine or tryptophan, this likely comes from a read error. Because the CDR3's place on the DNA is in doubt, the DNA is left out and the CDR3 is given as listed by TCRdb. This sequence joins TRBV11-3 and TRBJ2-2. The CDR3 has 9 amino acids, counting both end residues. In germline, CDR1 is SGHNT, CDR2 YENEEA. The chain's CDR3 is CASRLPEAT.

This rearrangement joins TRBV24-1 to TRBJ2-3, with D uncertain. There are 13 residues in the CDR3. Germline V gives CDR1 KGHDR, CDR2 SFDVKD. Deletions cut 1 base from V and 7 bases from J, with 8 bases between. CDR3 coding DNA: TGTGCCACCAGTGATTTTGAGGAGAATACGCAGTATTTT. Translated, it gives CATSDFEENTQYF.

Ten or more counts support this clonotype. CDR3 sequence: CASSLVGSGSYEQYF. CDR3 DNA: TGTGCCAGCAGCTTAGTGGGTAGCGGGTCCTACGAGCAGTACTTC. This chain uses TRBV7-2 with TRBJ2-7, with 7 bases lining up with TRBD2. Looked up from germline, CDR1 is SGHTA and CDR2 is FQGNSA. This CDR3 spans 15 amino acids. Unmatched junction bases numbered 4, after V lost 1 base and J lost 1 base.

The J gene is TRBJ1-6, the V gene TRBV7-3; no reliable D call. The CDR3 sequence is 16 residues long. The germline gives CDR1 SGHTA, CDR2 FQGTGA. Trimming pared 2 bases from V and 7 bases from J, leaving 15 bases between. CDR3 sequence (DNA): TGTGCCAGCAGCTTAGGAGGGTATGTCGAGAATTCACCCCTCCACTTT. Encoded protein: CASSLGGYVENSPLHF.

As to this clonotype: This CDR3 is missing its conserved last phenylalanine or tryptophan, likely due to a read error. The rearrangement links TRBV18 to TRBJ2-3; TRBD1 agrees at 7 bases. This CDR3 is 16 amino acids long. CDR1 KGHSH and CDR2 LQKENI come from the germline V gene. J lost 3 bases, V lost 6 bases, and 12 bases had no gene match. DNA for the CDR3: TGTGCCAGCTCCGATCCCAAGACAGGGTCGACAGATACGCAGTATCTT. It specifies CASSDPKTGSTDTQYL.

The chain uses TRBV19 and TRBJ2-6; a possible D gene is TRBD1 (6 bases). Germline CDR1 reads LNHDA; CDR2 reads SQIVND (reference sequence). V was shortened by 9 bases and J by 0 bases, with 18 bases between the two germline ends. The CDR3 is 17 residues long. The CDR3 nucleotides read TGTGCCAGCGGGATAGGGACACCTTACTCTGGGGCCAACGTCCTGACTTTC. Translated, it gives CASGIGTPYSGANVLTF.

This clonotype was detected ten times or more. This sequence may be a read error, since a much larger clone differs from it by one base. This is likely a read error, given that the CDR3 carries no conserved phenylalanine or tryptophan at its end. CDR3 sequence (DNA): TGTGCCAGCAGTGGACAGGGGCTGAAGAAGGCCGGGGAGCTGTTTTCT. Translating gives CASSGQGLKKAGELFS. The rearrangement links TRBV2 to TRBJ2-2; TRBD1 matches at 8 bases. Germline V gene sequence: CDR1 SNHLY, CDR2 FYNNEI. CDR3 size: 16 residues. Trimming removed 4 bases from V and 6 bases from J; junction bases left unmatched: 10.

The sample holds a few counts of this clonotype. The chain combines TRBV29-1 with TRBJ2-7; D is uncertain. The germline V gene has CDR1 SQVTM and CDR2 ANQGSEA. Deletions cut 7 bases from V and 6 bases from J, with 16 bases between. This CDR3 is built from 12 residues. This CDR3 is CSAGRVGSEQYF. The CDR3 region has the DNA TGCAGCGCCGGACGGGTGGGAAGCGAGCAGTACTTC.

This sequence joins TRBV9 and TRBJ2-1; D might be TRBD1 (6 bases). Germline V lookup: CDR1 SGDLS, CDR2 YYNGEE. Trimming took off 0 bases at V and 5 bases at J, with 9 bases between the two ends. The CDR3 consists of 14 residues. CDR3 nucleotides: TGTGCCAGCAGCGTAGCGGACAGTGACAATGAGCAGTTCTTC. Its translation: CASSVADSDNEQFF.

The chain employs TRBV12-3 or TRBV12-4 and TRBJ2-1; 10 bases fit TRBD2. This CDR3 contains 15 residues. Here the CDR3 DNA reads TGTGCTAGTGGACGGACTAGCGGCACCTACAATGAGCAGTTCTTC. Translated, it gives CASGRTSGTYNEQFF.

CDR3 residues: CASSPRARQVSSYEQYF. The CDR3, as DNA: TGCGCCAGCAGCCCACGTGCGCGACAGGTGAGCTCCTACGAGCAGTACTTC. V gene TRBV5-1 combines with J gene TRBJ2-7, with D possibly being TRBD1 (6 bases). This CDR3 has 17 amino acids. The germline V gene has CDR1 SGHRS and CDR2 YFSETQ. The germline V and J ends were trimmed by 4 bases and 0 bases, with 20 bases remaining between them. The variable domain in full, with the rest retrieved from reference TRBV5-1 and TRBJ2-7, is KAGVTQTPRYLIKTRGQQVTLSCSPISGHRSVSWYQQTPGQGLQFLFEYFSETQRNKGNFPGRFSGRQFSNSRSEMNVSTLELGDSALYLCASSPRARQVSSYEQYFGPGTRLTVT.

A few counts support this clonotype. The chain links TRBV25-1 to TRBJ2-7; no definite D call. The V gene lost 6 bases and the J gene lost 0 bases, with 9 bases spanning the gap. Germline CDR1 is MGHDK and CDR2 is SYGVNS. The CDR3 length is 13 residues. The CDR3 is CASRMAASYEQYF. CDR3 nucleotides: TGTGCCAGCAGAATGGCGGCCTCCTACGAGCAGTACTTC.

In this sample, this clonotype turned up a few times. V gene TRBV4-3 combines with J gene TRBJ2-2; D remains ambiguous. The V gene lost 1 base and the J gene lost 6 bases, with 15 bases spanning the gap. This CDR3 has 16 amino acids. Germline CDR1 is LGHNA and CDR2 is YSLEER. CDR3 nucleotides: TGCGCCAGCAGCCAAGCCGGACCCCCCACAGCCGGGGAGCTGTTTTTT. Translated: CASSQAGPPTAGELFF.

The V gene is TRBV12-3 or TRBV12-4, the J gene TRBJ1-1, with no clear D. The CDR3 runs to 12 residues. The V end was cut by 1 base, the J end by 4 bases, with 4 bases between. The CDR3 protein is CASSLGPTEAFF. The CDR3, as DNA: TGTGCCAGCAGTTTAGGCCCCACTGAAGCTTTCTTT.

The gene calls are TRBV19 and TRBJ2-3, with TRBD1 matching 9 bases. With V trimmed by 6 bases and J by 1 base, 2 bases remained unmatched. CDR3 length: 14 residues. Germline CDR1 and CDR2: LNHDA and SQIVND (reference sequence). CDR3 loop: CASSRTGGTDTQYF. As DNA, the CDR3 is TGTGCCAGTAGCAGGACAGGGGGCACAGATACGCAGTATTTT.

This clonotype was seen at least ten times. The genes are TRBV25-1 and TRBJ2-7; D gene unclear. Germline V gene lookup returns CDR1 MGHDK and CDR2 SYGVNS. This CDR3 contains 11 residues. The germline V and J ends were trimmed by 0 bases and 3 bases, with 0 bases remaining between them. The CDR3 here is CASSEYYEQYF. CDR3 nucleotides: TGTGCCAGCAGTGAATACTACGAGCAGTACTTC.

V usage is TRBV20-1 and J usage is TRBJ2-7; 11 bases line up with TRBD1. Germline loops: CDR1 DFQATT, CDR2 SNEGSKA (reference sequence). J was trimmed by 2 bases and V by 4 bases; bases with no gene match: 4. CDR3 size: 14 residues. The CDR3 is CSATPGQGAYEQYF. Written as DNA, the CDR3 is TGCAGTGCTACTCCGGGACAGGGGGCCTACGAGCAGTACTTC.

This chain uses TRBV2 with TRBJ1-2, with D unclear. V was trimmed by 0 bases and J by 4 bases, leaving 3 bases between them. The CDR3 is made up of 12 amino acids. Germline CDR1 SNHLY, CDR2 FYNNEI. CDR3 DNA: TGTGCCAGCAGTGAAGCGCTCTATGGCTACACCTTC. Translation gives CASSEALYGYTF.

This clonotype was counted a single time. V gene TRBV13 combines with J gene TRBJ2-7, with D possibly being TRBD1 (5 bases). The V gene's germline CDR1 is PRHDT and CDR2 FYEKMQ (reference sequence). The length of the CDR3 is 15 residues. The ends were cut back, 5 bases at V and 3 bases at J, with 17 bases in the middle. CDR3: CASSKRNRLDYEQYF. CDR3 in DNA: TGTGCCAGCAGCAAGAGGAACAGGCTTGACTACGAGCAGTACTTC.

For this clonotype: A read error may account for a junction end that differs from germline. The chain links TRBV10-3 to TRBJ2-7; no firm D call. This CDR3 is built from 16 residues. CDR1 is ENHRY, CDR2 SYGVKD, per germline. The CDR3 loop reads CASSEKAFRPPVEQYF. As DNA, the CDR3 is TGTGCCAGCAGTGAAAAGGCGTTTCGGCCTCCTGTCGAGCAGTACTTC.

This clonotype was counted only a few times. The genes are TRBV27 and TRBJ1-1; 7 nucleotides align to TRBD1. The ends lost 2 bases at V and 4 bases at J; junction bases unmatched: 1. There are 13 residues in the CDR3. Per germline, CDR1 MNHEY and CDR2 SMNVEV (reference sequence). CDR3 amino acids: CASSLQGVTEAFF. The CDR3 DNA reads as TGTGCCAGCAGTTTACAGGGGGTCACTGAAGCTTTCTTT.

This clonotype was seen many times. This rearrangement joins TRBV4-1 to TRBJ2-7; D unresolved. Trimming took 0 bases from V and 3 from J, leaving 12 bases between them. Germline V lookup: CDR1 MGHRA, CDR2 YSYEKL. This CDR3 has 15 amino acids. The chain's CDR3 is CASSQEAIRNYEQYF. DNA for the CDR3: TGCGCCAGCAGCCAAGAAGCGATACGAAACTACGAGCAGTACTTC.

The CDR3 is CASSLSGTGAYEQYF. The CDR3, as DNA: TGTGCCAGCAGTTTATCTGGGACAGGCGCCTACGAGCAGTACTTC. The chain recombines TRBV28 with TRBJ2-7, with 8 bases fitting TRBD1. The length of the CDR3 is 15 residues. The ends lost 1 base at V and 2 bases at J; junction bases unmatched: 4. The germline gives CDR1 MDHEN, CDR2 SYDVKM.

This clonotype appeared once. The chain has TRBV19 and TRBJ2-2, with 9 bases identical to TRBD2. The length of the CDR3 is 15 residues. V trimming: 4 bases; J trimming: 7 bases; junction bases outside the gene matches: 7. The germline V gene encodes CDR1 LNHDA and CDR2 SQIVND (reference sequence). CDR3 sequence: CASSKLAGESGELFF. The CDR3 nucleotides are TGTGCCAGTAGTAAGTTAGCGGGAGAGAGCGGGGAGCTGTTTTTT.

This clonotype has only one observation. V is TRBV7-9 and J is TRBJ1-1; no definite D call. There are 17 residues in the CDR3. Germline CDR1 reads SEHNR; CDR2 reads FQNEAQ (reference sequence). V was shortened by 1 base and J by 1 base, with 16 bases between the two germline ends. In nucleotides, the CDR3 is TGTGCCAGCAGCTTAGTCGGCGTCAACAGATGGAACACTGAAGCTTTCTTT. Residues: CASSLVGVNRWNTEAFF.

The chain carries TRBV24-1 and TRBJ2-7, with D maybe TRBD1 (6 bases). CDR1 KGHDR and CDR2 SFDVKD come from the germline V gene. V was pared by 5 bases and J by 1 base, with 11 bases between. This CDR3 contains 14 residues. CDR3 in amino acids: CATSGPGQSYEQYF. The CDR3 DNA reads TGTGCCACCAGTGGCCCCGGACAGTCCTACGAGCAGTACTTC.

This clonotype has only a few counts. The chain employs TRBV7-8 and TRBJ2-7; D might be TRBD2 (5 bases). The CDR3 is 14 amino acids. V was shortened by 5 bases and J by 6 bases, with 17 bases between the two germline ends. Germline assignment: CDR1 SGHVS and CDR2 FQNEAQ. CDR3 DNA: TGTGCCAGCAGCCACATTAAGAGCGGAGGCGAGCAGTACTTC. It specifies CASSHIKSGGEQYF.